The rows below give T cell receptor beta chains drawn from one sample of a study of blood T cell repertoires in COVID-19. The table came from immunoSEQ multiplex PCR; TCRdb's copy has only in-frame clones and leaves some out. The table records over 150,000 clones, around 84% of them present only once. The specimen sequenced was PBMCs or T cells enriched from blood (not recorded which). Receptor source: a man aged 50-59 years who had recovered from COVID-19. Each CDR3 is given with its conserved first and last residue. Fields, in order: CDR3 DNA, CDR3 protein, J gene, V gene, clone size, D gene. The D gene is left open where the match is weak. The size of a clone is reported for some rows only, either as once, few or many, or as a class for expanded clones.

TGTGCCAGCAGCGCCGGGACTCTTAACACCGGGGAGCTGTTTTTT CASSAGTLNTGELFF TRBJ2-2 TRBV9 . .
TGTGCCAGCAGCCAAGGGGCAGGTCCCGCCGTTTCCCAGCATTTT CASSQGAGPAVSQHF TRBJ1-5 TRBV3-1/TRBV3-2 . .
TGTGCCAGCAGTGAAGGGCAGACTGGGGCCAACGTCCTGACTTTC CASSEGQTGANVLTF TRBJ2-6 TRBV2 . .
TGTGCCAGCAGTGCGGTCCTCCCTATTAATGAAAAACTGTTTTTT CASSAVLPINEKLFF TRBJ1-4 TRBV2 . .
TGTGCCAGCAGGGAGGCGGGGGGTGGGTACTTC CASREAGGGYF TRBJ2-5 TRBV2 . TRBD2
TGTGCCAGCAGTGGCGGCAGCCTAATCGCCTTTTCAGGGTATTCAGAGACCCAGTACTTC CASSGGSLIAFSGYSETQYF TRBJ2-5 TRBV2 . .
TGCGCCAGCAGACGGAGCGTGCGGGGGGCCCTCCAAGAGACCCAGTACTTC CASRRSVRGALQETQYF TRBJ2-5 TRBV5-1 . TRBD2
TGCGCCAGCAGCTCCAGGGACAGGGGTCGTAGTGGCTACACCTTC CASSSRDRGRSGYTF TRBJ1-2 TRBV5-1 . TRBD1
TGTGCCAGCAGCAAAGAAGGGAGATATGCAGATACGCAGTATTTT CASSKEGRYADTQYF TRBJ2-3 TRBV21-1 once .
TGTGCCAGCAGCTTAGGGCAGGGGAATGGTCAGCCCCAGCATTTT CASSLGQGNGQPQHF TRBJ1-5 TRBV7-2 . .
TGCGCCAGCAGCTTGCTCCGGGACAGCCTCATGAACACTGAAGCTTTCTTT CASSLLRDSLMNTEAFF TRBJ1-1 TRBV5-1 few TRBD1
TGCAGCGTTGCAGTCAGTACGAACACTGAAGCTTTCTTT CSVAVSTNTEAFF TRBJ1-1 TRBV29-1 . .